These 27 T cell receptor beta chains were all obtained from the same sample, sequenced in a study of draining lymph node invasion in breast cancer. TCRdb re-analysed the bulk RNA-seq reads in MiXCR, keeping a single row per CDR3 protein. This repertoire shows almost 3,000 distinct CDR3 sequences, about 80% found once; its top ten account for roughly 10%. Memory conventional CD4 T cells were sorted as CD4+ CD45RA- CD25- cells. Sequenced: sorted memory CD4+ effector T cells from a lymph node. These receptors originate from a female donor with luminal breast cancer.

This clonotype was found a few times. CDR3 nucleotides: TGCGCCAGCAGCTTGGAAGTACTACTAGCGGCCCAAGAGACCCAGTACTTC. This sequence encodes CASSLEVLLAAQETQYF. The chain combines TRBV5-1 with TRBJ2-5; TRBD2 aligns across 8 bases. The CDR3 is 17 residues long. Germline CDR1 and CDR2: SGHRS and YFSETQ. After removal of 0 bases from V and 1 base from J, the junction contained 8 bases not matched to a gene.

This clonotype showed up just once. A read error may explain this, as a much larger clone is one base away. The genes are TRBV27 and TRBJ1-5; D is undetermined. Trimming pared 6 bases from V and 2 bases from J, leaving 17 bases between. This CDR3 region has 16 residues. Germline CDR1 is MNHEY and CDR2 is SMNVEV (reference sequence). The chain's CDR3 is CASSLRVQPGNQPQHF. DNA for the CDR3: TGTGCCAGCAGCCTTAGGGTACAGCCAGGCAATCAGCCCCAGCATTTT.

The chain uses TRBV7-9 and TRBJ1-2; D is undetermined. This CDR3 region has 14 residues. The V gene lost 3 bases and the J gene lost 1 base, with 9 bases spanning the gap. Germline CDR1 is SEHNR and CDR2 is FQNEAQ (reference sequence). DNA of the CDR3: TGTGCCAGCAGCTTTGACCAACGTAACTATGGCTACACCTTC. Its translation is CASSFDQRNYGYTF.

The chain couples TRBV7-2 to TRBJ1-2; D is ambiguous. The CDR3 is 13 amino acids. V was trimmed by 0 bases and J by 4 bases, leaving 6 bases between them. In germline, CDR1 is SGHTA, CDR2 FQGNSA. CDR3 DNA sequence: TGTGCCAGCAGCTTAGCGGGGTCCTATGGCTACACCTTC. Translating gives CASSLAGSYGYTF.

CDR3 region: CAWSRGGQGSSEKLFF. CDR3 sequence (DNA): TGTGCCTGGAGCCGGGGGGGACAGGGAAGCTCAGAAAAACTGTTTTTT. The chain uses TRBV30 and TRBJ1-4; TRBD1 matches at 9 bases. The trim removed 3 bases at V and 8 bases at J, leaving 13 bases unmatched. This CDR3 contains 16 residues. The V gene's germline CDR1 is GTSNPN and CDR2 SVGIG (reference sequence). The full variable domain, rest sourced from reference TRBV30 and TRBJ1-4, is SQTIHQWPATLVQPVGSPLSLECTVEGTSNPNLYWYRQAAGRGLQLLFYSVGIGQISSEVPQNLSASRPQDRQFILSSKKLLLSDSGFYLCAWSRGGQGSSEKLFFGSGTQLSVL.

The CDR3 bases are TGCAGTGCTTCGGACCCAGGGACTGAAGCTTTCTTT. The encoded protein is CSASDPGTEAFF. The chain combines TRBV20-1 with TRBJ1-1, with D perhaps TRBD1 (5 bases). Germline CDR1 DFQATT, CDR2 SNEGSKA (reference sequence). Trimming cost V 5 bases and J 5 bases, with 12 bases left between them. The CDR3 is 12 residues long.

The rearrangement links TRBV20-1 to TRBJ2-1, with D perhaps TRBD1 (6 bases). Germline loops: CDR1 DFQATT, CDR2 SNEGSKA (reference sequence). The CDR3 has 14 amino acids. The ends were cut back, 3 bases at V and 4 bases at J, with 13 bases in the middle. The CDR3 DNA follows: TGCAGTGCTAGCAGCCAGGGGCTTTACAATGAGCAGTTCTTC. This sequence encodes CSASSQGLYNEQFF.

The chain combines TRBV28 with TRBJ2-4; D is unclear. This CDR3 comprises 14 residues. The V and J ends lost 5 bases and 7 bases respectively, with 15 bases between them. The V gene's germline CDR1 is MDHEN and CDR2 SYDVKM. CDR3 residues: CASSQHDKKNIQYF. The CDR3 nucleotides read TGTGCCAGCAGTCAGCACGATAAGAAGAACATTCAGTACTTC. The whole variable domain, remainder taken from reference TRBV28 and TRBJ2-4, is DVKVTQSSRYLVKRTGEKVFLECVQDMDHENMFWYRQDPGLGLRLIYFSYDVKMKEKGDIPEGYSVSREKKERFSLILESASTNQTSMYLCASSQHDKKNIQYFGAGTRLSVL.

V is TRBV12-3 or TRBV12-4 and J is TRBJ1-1; D call uncertain. Trimming removed 3 bases at V and 0 bases at J, with 11 bases between. This CDR3 has 15 residues. The CDR3 bases are TGTGCCAGCAGTTTGGGCGAGGTGATGAACACTGAAGCTTTCTTT. Amino acid sequence: CASSLGEVMNTEAFF.

This chain connects TRBV7-9 to TRBJ2-3, with 8 bases that match TRBD2. The length of the CDR3 is 18 residues. Germline lookup yields CDR1 SEHNR and CDR2 FQNEAQ (reference sequence). The trim removed 5 bases at V and 1 base at J, leaving 14 bases unmatched. CDR3 region: CASSPRSGRGGRTDTQYF. In DNA, the CDR3 is TGTGCCAGCAGCCCCCGGAGCGGGAGAGGCGGACGCACAGATACGCAGTATTTT.

The chain joins TRBV6-1 to TRBJ1-5; 7 bases match TRBD1. This CDR3 has 15 residues. Germline loops: CDR1 MNHNS, CDR2 SASEGT. With V trimmed by 7 bases and J by 4 bases, 10 bases remained unmatched. This CDR3 is CASIRRQGLNQPQHF. In nucleotides, the CDR3 is TGTGCCAGCATTCGTCGACAGGGCTTGAATCAGCCCCAGCATTTT.

The V gene is TRBV11-3, the J gene TRBJ2-3; 7 bases map to TRBD2. J lost 1 base, V lost 3 bases, and 1 base had no gene match. CDR1 is SGHNT, CDR2 YENEEA, per germline. This CDR3 is built from 14 residues. The CDR3 DNA is TGTGCCAGCAGCTTGGGGAGGGGCACAGATACGCAGTATTTT. This sequence encodes CASSLGRGTDTQYF.

This clonotype came up once. V gene TRBV5-1 combines with J gene TRBJ1-1; D unresolved. This CDR3 comprises 13 residues. The ends were cut back, 2 bases at V and 1 base at J, with 6 bases in the middle. Germline V gene data show CDR1 as SGHRS and CDR2 as YFSETQ. In DNA form, the CDR3 reads TGCGCCAGCAGCTTTGCTCCGAACACTGAAGCTTTCTTT. Translating gives CASSFAPNTEAFF.

The rearrangement uses TRBV28 and TRBJ2-7, with no clear D. Trimming left V 2 bases short and J 7 bases short, with 6 bases between. CDR3 length: 11 amino acids. Per germline, CDR1 MDHEN and CDR2 SYDVKM. CDR3 nucleotide sequence: TGTGCCAGCAGTTTAGGAACGGAGCAGTACTTC. Its translation is CASSLGTEQYF. The full variable domain, with the rest looked up from reference TRBV28 and TRBJ2-7, is DVKVTQSSRYLVKRTGEKVFLECVQDMDHENMFWYRQDPGLGLRLIYFSYDVKMKEKGDIPEGYSVSREKKERFSLILESASTNQTSMYLCASSLGTEQYFGPGTRLTVT.

This chain connects TRBV10-3 to TRBJ2-1; D is unresolved. The CDR3 extends over 13 amino acids. CDR1 and CDR2 from the germline V gene are ENHRY and SYGVKD. V was shortened by 4 bases and J by 8 bases, with 12 bases between the two germline ends. CDR3 loop: CAISVSLGYEQFF. Here the CDR3 DNA reads TGTGCCATCAGTGTTTCCCTCGGGTATGAGCAGTTCTTC.

Remarks on this clonotype: Compared with germline, one end of the junction differs, possibly owing to a read error. The chain has TRBV5-6 and TRBJ2-4; D gene unclear. Looked up from germline, CDR1 is SGHDT and CDR2 is YYEEEE. CDR3 length equals 15 residues. CDR3 loop: CASSLVRAEQNIQYF. CDR3 sequence (DNA): TGTGCCAGCAGTTTGGTTCGGGCGGAACAAAACATTCAGTACTTC.

The rearrangement joins TRBV20-1 to TRBJ2-1; 10 nucleotides match TRBD2. The CDR3 length is 15 residues. V shed 0 bases and J 2 bases; nucleotides not matched to a gene: 1. The V gene's germline CDR1 is DFQATT and CDR2 SNEGSKA (reference sequence). This chain's CDR3 is CSARDSGRTYNEQFF. The CDR3 bases are TGCAGTGCTAGAGATAGCGGGAGGACCTACAATGAGCAGTTCTTC.

This chain uses TRBV4-3 with TRBJ2-3; D remains unclear. Trimming removed 0 bases at V and 3 bases at J, with 7 bases between. This CDR3 contains 14 residues. Germline CDR1 and CDR2: LGHNA and YSLEER. In DNA form, the CDR3 reads TGCGCCAGCAGCCAAGATCAGAGGACAGATACGCAGTATTTT. This encodes CASSQDQRTDTQYF.

The chain carries TRBV25-1 and TRBJ1-1; D remains ambiguous. V was shortened by 4 bases and J by 2 bases, with 11 bases between the two germline ends. CDR1 is MGHDK and CDR2 is SYGVNS in the germline V gene. CDR3 length equals 14 residues. The CDR3 bases are TGTGCCAGCAGTGGAAGGCGGCTCAACACTGAAGCTTTCTTT. Protein: CASSGRRLNTEAFF.

J is TRBJ1-2 and V is TRBV7-6; D unresolved. The CDR3 length is 14 residues. Looked up from germline, CDR1 is SGHVS and CDR2 is FNYEAQ. Between the trimmed V and J ends, which lost 5 bases and 8 bases, there was a span of 18 bases. The DNA of the CDR3 is TGTGCCAGCAGCCCGGGAGGGCGCCAAGTGGGCTACACCTTC. Amino acids: CASSPGGRQVGYTF.

This clonotype came up a few times. The chain links TRBV5-1 to TRBJ1-1; 9 positions agree with TRBD1. CDR1 SGHRS and CDR2 YFSETQ come from the germline V gene. The CDR3 loop spans 17 amino acids. V was clipped by 4 bases and J by 4 bases; unmatched bases: 14. CDR3 sequence: CASSPWGGQGAATEAFF. DNA for the CDR3: TGCGCCAGCAGCCCCTGGGGGGGACAGGGTGCGGCCACTGAAGCTTTCTTT.

V gene TRBV28 combines with J gene TRBJ1-2; D ambiguous. V lost 2 bases and J 3 bases, leaving 7 bases between the germline ends. The CDR3 consists of 13 residues. In germline, CDR1 is MDHEN, CDR2 SYDVKM. This CDR3 reads CASSLAAYYGYTF. In DNA form, the CDR3 reads TGTGCCAGCAGTTTAGCGGCTTACTATGGCTACACCTTC.

V usage is TRBV11-2 and J usage is TRBJ1-1; 7 bases fit TRBD1. Germline CDR1 is SGHAT and CDR2 is FQNNGV. This CDR3 contains 17 residues. The V segment lost 6 bases and the J segment 8 bases; nucleotides outside the gene matches: 21. DNA for the CDR3: TGTGCCAGCAGTTACAGAACCGGGACAGTGGCACCCCGGGAAGCTTTCTTT. Translating gives CASSYRTGTVAPREAFF.

The chain joins TRBV9 to TRBJ2-3; D gene uncertain. From germline, CDR1 is SGDLS and CDR2 YYNGEE. This CDR3 has 14 residues. With 0 bases removed from V and 2 bases from J, the gap between germline ends came to 7 bases. Here the CDR3 DNA reads TGTGCCAGCAGCGTAGAACTAAACACAGATACGCAGTATTTT. Translated: CASSVELNTDTQYF. Using reference TRBV9 and TRBJ2-3 for the parts outside the CDR3, the full variable domain is DSGVTQTPKHLITATGQRVTLRCSPRSGDLSVYWYQQSLDQGLQFLIQYYNGEERAKGNILERFSAQQFPDLHSELNLSSLELGDSALYFCASSVELNTDTQYFGPGTRLTVL.

The chain is built from TRBV7-2 and TRBJ1-1; D is unclear. Deletions cut 4 bases from V and 3 bases from J, with 9 bases between. Germline CDR1 is SGHTA and CDR2 is FQGNSA. The CDR3 spans 13 residues. The CDR3 sequence: CASSWTWDTEAFF. The DNA for the CDR3 is TGTGCCAGCAGCTGGACCTGGGACACTGAAGCTTTCTTT.

The rearrangement uses TRBV4-2 and TRBJ1-2, with D hard to call. V lost 6 bases and J lost 7, with 18 bases in between. CDR3 size: 14 residues. Germline values: CDR1 LGHNA, CDR2 YNFKEQ. DNA of the CDR3: TGTGCCAGCAGTCCGGGCCATCCGAGGAGTGGCTACACCTTC. As protein: CASSPGHPRSGYTF.

CDR3 amino acids: CASSLVWRDKYEQYF. The CDR3 DNA reads TGCGCCAGCAGCTTGGTCTGGCGGGATAAGTACGAGCAGTACTTC. The V and J genes are TRBV5-1 and TRBJ2-7, with D perhaps TRBD2 (6 bases). CDR1 SGHRS and CDR2 YFSETQ come from the germline V gene. Trimming removed 0 bases at V and 4 bases at J, with 14 bases between. The CDR3 totals 15 residues.